This T cell receptor (beta chain) originates from a study of T cells in Graves' hyperthyroidism and ophthalmopathy. This clonotype occurred a few times. The antigen is undetermined. Study results and caveats: A model of 13 V-J features distinguished ophthalmopathy from stable hyperthyroidism.

Amplified TCR beta CDR3 regions came from RNA transcripts. Primed by the HTBI set, a first-round RT-PCR was run on the TCR CDR3. TCRdb passed the multiplex PCR reads through MiXCR, listing each CDR3 protein once. This sample has roughly 420,000 distinct CDR3 sequences, with around 16% found just once. The receptor was derived from a woman aged 18-29 years with Graves' hyperthyroidism. The sample consisted of blood.

In DNA, the CDR3 is TGTGCCAGCAGCGCGGACAGGGGTTATGGCTACACCTTC. This encodes CASSADRGYGYTF. The V and J genes are TRBV6-1 and TRBJ1-2; 9 bases agree with TRBD1. CDR1 is MNHNS and CDR2 is SASEGT in the germline V gene. The CDR3 contains 13 residues. The V and J ends lost 6 bases and 5 bases, in that order; junction bases with no gene match: 4.